The 31 T cell receptor beta chains below were found in one sample sequenced in a study of PD-1 blockade in classical Hodgkin lymphoma. Patients all relapsed after autologous stem cell transplantation, and there was variation in brentuximab vedotin exposure. Assay used: immunoSEQ multiplex PCR; TCRdb lists only in-frame clones, some missing. The data show about 100,000 clones, nearly 90% seen once. Here the sequenced sample was peripheral blood mononuclear cells (PBMCs), taken before the second cycle of nivolumab. All receptors derive from a human donor with classical Hodgkin lymphoma.

The chain carries TRBV11-2 and TRBJ2-2, with D unresolved. There are 11 residues in the CDR3. With 7 bases removed from V and 5 bases from J, the gap between germline ends came to 5 bases. Germline lookup yields CDR1 SGHAT and CDR2 FQNNGV. The CDR3 nucleotides read TGTGCCAGCACCAGGACCGGGGAGCTGTTTTTT. This gives the protein CASTRTGELFF.

The chain recombines TRBV6-5 with TRBJ1-1; 9 nucleotides match TRBD1. V was clipped by 2 bases and J by 8 bases; unmatched bases: 3. Germline V lookup: CDR1 MNHEY, CDR2 SVGAGI. The CDR3 consists of 13 residues. CDR3 residues: CASSYHGTGEAFF. CDR3 sequence (DNA): TGTGCCAGCAGTTACCACGGGACAGGGGAAGCTTTCTTT.

The V and J genes are TRBV6-1 and TRBJ1-3; D is unclear. Germline V CDR1 and CDR2: MNHNS, SASEGT. Trimming took off 3 bases at V and 0 bases at J, with 12 bases between the two ends. This CDR3 spans 16 amino acids. CDR3 amino acids: CASSDSVFYSGNTIYF. For the CDR3, the DNA is TGTGCCAGCAGTGATTCAGTGTTTTACTCTGGAAACACCATATATTTT.

This sequence joins TRBV19 and TRBJ1-5; tentatively, D is TRBD1 (6 bases). The germline V gene has CDR1 LNHDA and CDR2 SQIVND (reference sequence). V was clipped by 7 bases and J by 0 bases, with 10 bases between them. The CDR3 sequence is 14 residues long. The CDR3 nucleotides are TGTGCCAGTACCGGACAGTATAGCAATCAGCCCCAGCATTTT. It specifies CASTGQYSNQPQHF.

As DNA, the CDR3 is TGTGCCAGCAGCCCAGCTCGGTACACCGGGGAGCTGTTTTTT. Residues: CASSPARYTGELFF. The chain links TRBV7-2 to TRBJ2-2; no reliable D call. V shed 5 bases and J shed 3 bases, with 10 bases lying between them. The CDR3 totals 14 residues. The germline CDR1 and CDR2 sequences are SGHTA and FQGNSA. The complete variable domain, with remaining parts taken from reference TRBV7-2 and TRBJ2-2, reads GAGVSQSPSNKVTEKGKDVELRCDPISGHTALYWYRQSLGQGLEFLIYFQGNSAPDKSGLPSDRFSAERTGGSVSTLTIQRTQQEDSAVYLCASSPARYTGELFFGEGSRLTVL.

A single count supports this clone. This chain links TRBV2 with TRBJ1-2; 8 bases align to TRBD1. Germline V lookup: CDR1 SNHLY, CDR2 FYNNEI. Trimming cost V 7 bases and J 1 base; bases outside gene matches: 8. The CDR3 consists of 15 residues. CDR3 region: CASIIPDRVNYGYTF. CDR3 nucleotide sequence: TGTGCCAGCATTATACCGGACAGGGTTAACTATGGCTACACCTTC.

This clone was seen once. The chain recombines TRBV6-5 with TRBJ2-1; D is perhaps TRBD2 (5 bases). The CDR3 runs 14 residues. V gave up 4 bases and J gave up 4 bases, with 11 bases separating them. Germline loops: CDR1 MNHEY, CDR2 SVGAGI. The CDR3: CASSSTDWYNEQFF. Here the CDR3 DNA reads TGTGCCAGCAGTTCCACGGACTGGTACAATGAGCAGTTCTTC.

The rearrangement links TRBV10-2 to TRBJ1-5; D gene unclear. The CDR3 consists of 13 residues. In germline, CDR1 is WSHSY, CDR2 SAAADI. V was shortened by 6 bases and J by 3 bases, with 9 bases between the two germline ends. CDR3 loop: CASRDRANQPQHF. The CDR3 DNA is TGCGCCAGCAGGGATAGGGCCAATCAGCCCCAGCATTTT.

The V and J genes are TRBV6-1 and TRBJ2-3, with 8 bases matching TRBD1. V was pared by 2 bases and J by 5 bases, with 15 bases of the junction left unmatched. This CDR3 has 18 residues. CDR1 is MNHNS and CDR2 is SASEGT in the germline V gene. The CDR3 DNA reads as TGTGCCAGCAGTGAACGTCCTGCGGGGCAGGGGGCGCGAGATACGCAGTATTTT. It translates to CASSERPAGQGARDTQYF.

The genes are TRBV18 and TRBJ2-2; TRBD2 agrees at 11 bases. CDR3 length: 19 amino acids. Germline lookup yields CDR1 KGHSH and CDR2 LQKENI. V shed 0 bases, J shed 1 base, and the junction held 7 bases outside the gene matches. The CDR3 is CASSPPVPSGRRNTGELFF. The CDR3 DNA reads TGTGCCAGCTCACCACCGGTGCCTAGCGGGAGGAGGAACACCGGGGAGCTGTTTTTT.

The V gene is TRBV15, the J gene TRBJ1-2; D ambiguous. The V gene's germline CDR1 is LNHNV and CDR2 YYDKDF (reference sequence). The CDR3 contains 13 residues. V was clipped by 1 base and J by 4 bases, with 7 bases between them. CDR3 nucleotides: TGTGCCACCAGCAGAGTCAGGTCCTATGGCTACACCTTC. As protein: CATSRVRSYGYTF.

The chain recombines TRBV9 with TRBJ2-1, with 11 nucleotides matching TRBD2. J lost 0 bases, V lost 0 bases, and 11 bases had no gene match. The CDR3 covers 20 residues. Germline lookup yields CDR1 SGDLS and CDR2 YYNGEE. The CDR3: CASSVDGKTSGMSSYNEQFF. CDR3 in DNA: TGTGCCAGCAGCGTAGATGGGAAGACTAGCGGGATGTCCTCCTACAATGAGCAGTTCTTC. Full variable domain (missing parts from reference TRBV9 and TRBJ2-1): DSGVTQTPKHLITATGQRVTLRCSPRSGDLSVYWYQQSLDQGLQFLIQYYNGEERAKGNILERFSAQQFPDLHSELNLSSLELGDSALYFCASSVDGKTSGMSSYNEQFFGPGTRLTVL.

The V gene is TRBV28, the J gene TRBJ1-1; TRBD1 is a possible D gene (6 bases). Per germline, CDR1 MDHEN and CDR2 SYDVKM. The germline V and J ends were trimmed by 2 bases and 1 base, with 20 bases remaining between them. The CDR3 length is 18 residues. CDR3 nucleotides: TGTGCCAGCAGTTTACTTACATCTCAGGGGCGGGCGAACACTGAAGCTTTCTTT. Its translation is CASSLLTSQGRANTEAFF.

V gene TRBV5-1 combines with J gene TRBJ2-5, with 14 bases matching TRBD2. The J call is in doubt because the DNA end fits TRBJ2-7 better. CDR3 length: 19 amino acids. The germline V gene encodes CDR1 SGHRS and CDR2 YFSETQ. The chain's CDR3 is CASSKRLAGGPKEAYEQYF. DNA of the CDR3: TGCGCCAGCAGCAAAAGACTAGCGGGAGGGCCCAAAGAAGCATACGAGCAGTACTTC.

The chain joins TRBV9 to TRBJ2-3; D remains ambiguous. Germline CDR1 reads SGDLS; CDR2 reads YYNGEE. The CDR3 has 13 residues. With 0 bases removed from V and 6 bases from J, the gap between germline ends came to 8 bases. CDR3 sequence (DNA): TGTGCCAGCAGCGTAGGGCGTGAGGATACGCAGTATTTT. It encodes CASSVGREDTQYF.

This chain uses TRBV6-1 with TRBJ2-6; 7 positions agree with TRBD1. Germline trimming cut 4 bases from V and 3 bases from J; bases unmatched to any gene: 3. CDR3 length: 15 residues. The germline gives CDR1 MNHNS, CDR2 SASEGT. The CDR3 DNA reads as TGTGCCAGCAGTGGACAGGGTTATGGGGCCAACGTCCTGACTTTC. This translates into CASSGQGYGANVLTF.

CDR3 region: CATSRPGQGADYEQYF. The CDR3, as DNA: TGTGCCACCAGCAGACCCGGACAGGGGGCCGACTACGAGCAGTACTTC. V usage is TRBV15 and J usage is TRBJ2-5, with 11 bases identical to TRBD1. The J call may not be correct, given that the DNA end is closer to TRBJ2-7. Looked up from germline, CDR1 is LNHNV and CDR2 is YYDKDF (reference sequence). This CDR3 comprises 16 residues.

V gene TRBV5-1 combines with J gene TRBJ1-4; D is unclear. V gave up 0 bases and J gave up 0 bases, with 15 bases separating them. CDR3 length: 18 amino acids. The germline gives CDR1 SGHRS, CDR2 YFSETQ. The CDR3 coding sequence is TGCGCCAGCAGCTTGGGGGTGGGCGGCGGTGCAACTAATGAAAAACTGTTTTTT. It codes for CASSLGVGGGATNEKLFF.

The rearrangement links TRBV27 to TRBJ2-1; unclear D gene. V lost 2 bases and J 4 bases, leaving 6 bases between the germline ends. Germline values: CDR1 MNHEY, CDR2 SMNVEV (reference sequence). This CDR3 has 13 residues. The CDR3 is CASSLGQYNEQFF. DNA for the CDR3: TGTGCCAGCAGTTTAGGGCAGTACAATGAGCAGTTCTTC.

The rearrangement joins TRBV7-2 to TRBJ1-1, with unresolved D. V shed 5 bases and J shed 1 base, with 8 bases lying between them. The V gene's germline CDR1 is SGHTA and CDR2 FQGNSA. The CDR3 covers 13 residues. The CDR3 is CASSNPWNTEAFF. As DNA, the CDR3 is TGTGCCAGCAGCAACCCCTGGAACACTGAAGCTTTCTTT. The full variable domain, in which reference TRBV7-2 and TRBJ1-1 provide the parts outside the CDR3, is GAGVSQSPSNKVTEKGKDVELRCDPISGHTALYWYRQSLGQGLEFLIYFQGNSAPDKSGLPSDRFSAERTGGSVSTLTIQRTQQEDSAVYLCASSNPWNTEAFFGQGTRLTVV.

Here the CDR3 reads CASRSPGLAGGGETQYF. For the CDR3, the DNA is TGTGCCAGCAGGTCACCGGGACTAGCGGGAGGAGGGGAGACCCAGTACTTC. This chain connects TRBV7-2 to TRBJ2-5; 15 bases line up with TRBD2. V dropped 6 bases and J dropped 5; count of bases not matched to a gene: 10. The germline gives CDR1 SGHTA, CDR2 FQGNSA. The CDR3 is made up of 17 amino acids. Together with reference TRBV7-2 and TRBJ2-5, the CDR3 gives the full variable domain: GAGVSQSPSNKVTEKGKDVELRCDPISGHTALYWYRQSLGQGLEFLIYFQGNSAPDKSGLPSDRFSAERTGGSVSTLTIQRTQQEDSAVYLCASRSPGLAGGGETQYFGPGTRLLVL.

This rearrangement joins TRBV7-6 to TRBJ1-3; D is uncertain. Germline V lookup: CDR1 SGHVS, CDR2 FNYEAQ. The CDR3 has 16 amino acids. V was trimmed by 3 bases and J by 1 base, leaving 13 bases between them. The CDR3 protein is CASSFQDRLSGNTIYF. The CDR3 DNA follows: TGTGCCAGCAGCTTTCAAGACCGGCTTTCTGGAAACACCATATATTTT. Together with reference TRBV7-6 and TRBJ1-3, the CDR3 gives the full variable domain: GAGVSQSPRYKVTKRGQDVALRCDPISGHVSLYWYRQALGQGPEFLTYFNYEAQQDKSGLPNDRFSAERPEGSISTLTIQRTEQRDSAMYRCASSFQDRLSGNTIYFGEGSWLTVV.

On this clone itself: The sample carries other DNA sequences with the same CDR3. This chain links TRBV6-5 with TRBJ2-1, with TRBD2 identical over 11 bases. Germline CDR1 MNHEY, CDR2 SVGAGI. Trimming took 0 bases from V and 4 from J; bases not matched to a gene: 2. The CDR3 totals 16 residues. The CDR3 DNA reads as TGTGCCAGCAGTTACTCGGGACTAGCGGCTTACAATGAGCAGTTCTTC. This gives the protein CASSYSGLAAYNEQFF.

The V and J genes are TRBV19 and TRBJ1-2; D gene unclear. Trimming shortened V by 6 bases and J by 4 bases, and 18 bases separated the two germline ends. The CDR3 is 15 amino acids. From germline, CDR1 is LNHDA and CDR2 SQIVND (reference sequence). The DNA of the CDR3 is TGTGCCAGTAGCACCCGCCAGGAGATAGCCTATGGCTACACCTTC. It encodes CASSTRQEIAYGYTF. The entire variable domain, with the rest obtained from reference TRBV19 and TRBJ1-2, is as follows: DGGITQSPKYLFRKEGQNVTLSCEQNLNHDAMYWYRQDPGQGLRLIYYSQIVNDFQKGDIAEGYSVSREKKESFPLTVTSAQKNPTAFYLCASSTRQEIAYGYTFGSGTRLTVV.

The chain carries TRBV5-6 and TRBJ2-1; 7 nucleotides line up with TRBD2. The CDR3 consists of 14 residues. Looked up from germline, CDR1 is SGHDT and CDR2 is YYEEEE. J gave up 10 bases and V 1 base, and 8 bases lay outside the gene matches. CDR3 region: CASSLRLLAEEQFF. DNA of the CDR3: TGTGCCAGCAGCTTGCGCCTCCTAGCGGAAGAGCAGTTCTTC.

The genes are TRBV5-6 and TRBJ1-2; D gene uncertain. Deletions cut 4 bases from V and 2 bases from J, with 9 bases between. Germline CDR1 reads SGHDT; CDR2 reads YYEEEE. The length of the CDR3 is 13 residues. The CDR3 coding sequence is TGTGCCAGCAGCCTAGGACTGAACTATGGCTACACCTTC. It encodes CASSLGLNYGYTF.

V is TRBV12-5 and J is TRBJ2-1, with 9 bases identical to TRBD1. Unmatched junction bases numbered 7, after V lost 1 base and J lost 0 bases. In germline, CDR1 is LGHNT, CDR2 FRNRAP. CDR3 length: 18 amino acids. The CDR3 nucleotides are TGTGCTAGTGGTTTGGCAAGATTACAGGGGGCCTCCTACAATGAGCAGTTCTTC. Translating gives CASGLARLQGASYNEQFF.

This chain links TRBV6-5 with TRBJ1-1; D uncertain. V dropped 0 bases and J dropped 3 bases, with 11 bases sitting between them. There are 15 residues in the CDR3. The germline CDR1 and CDR2 sequences are MNHEY and SVGAGI. CDR3 in amino acids: CASSYSSRVYTEAFF. The CDR3 coding sequence is TGTGCCAGCAGTTACTCGAGCCGGGTTTACACTGAAGCTTTCTTT.

In this sample, this clone turned up a few times. The chain recombines TRBV7-9 with TRBJ2-5, with TRBD2 identical over 8 bases. CDR3 length: 13 amino acids. The V and J ends lost 7 bases and 2 bases, in that order; junction bases with no gene match: 3. The germline V gene encodes CDR1 SEHNR and CDR2 FQNEAQ (reference sequence). CDR3 region: CASIIAGQETQYF. CDR3 DNA sequence: TGTGCCAGCATCATAGCGGGGCAAGAGACCCAGTACTTC.

In this sample, this clone turned up once. The CDR3 sequence: CASSLDGEKLFF. The CDR3 nucleotides are TGTGCCAGCAGCTTGGATGGCGAAAAACTGTTTTTT. The chain joins TRBV5-8 to TRBJ1-4; D is undetermined. CDR1 is SGHTS, CDR2 YDEGEE, per germline. The V and J ends lost 0 bases and 8 bases respectively, with 5 bases between them. The CDR3 covers 12 residues. Full variable domain (outside the CDR3, taken from reference TRBV5-8 and TRBJ1-4): EAGVTQSPTHLIKTRGQQATLRCSPISGHTSVYWYQQALGLGLQFLLWYDEGEERNRGNFPPRFSGRQFPNYSSELNVNALELEDSALYLCASSLDGEKLFFGSGTQLSVL.

The CDR3 loop is CASRHREYTEAFF. The CDR3 bases are TGTGCCAGCAGACACAGGGAGTACACTGAAGCTTTCTTT. V and J are TRBV6-5 and TRBJ1-1, with a tentative D call TRBD1 (6 bases). The CDR3 is 13 residues long. From germline, CDR1 is MNHEY and CDR2 SVGAGI. V was clipped by 6 bases and J by 3 bases, with 11 bases between them.